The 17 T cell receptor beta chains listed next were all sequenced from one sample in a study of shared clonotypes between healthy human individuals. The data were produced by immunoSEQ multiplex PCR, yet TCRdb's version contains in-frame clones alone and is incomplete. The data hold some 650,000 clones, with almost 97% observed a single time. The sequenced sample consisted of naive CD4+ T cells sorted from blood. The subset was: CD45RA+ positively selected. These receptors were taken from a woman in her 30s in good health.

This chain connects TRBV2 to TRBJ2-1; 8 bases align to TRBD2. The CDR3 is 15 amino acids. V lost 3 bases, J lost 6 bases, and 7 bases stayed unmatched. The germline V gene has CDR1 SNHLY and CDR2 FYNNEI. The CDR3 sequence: CASSENGLAGNEQFF. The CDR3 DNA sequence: TGTGCCAGCAGTGAGAACGGACTAGCAGGCAATGAGCAGTTCTTC.

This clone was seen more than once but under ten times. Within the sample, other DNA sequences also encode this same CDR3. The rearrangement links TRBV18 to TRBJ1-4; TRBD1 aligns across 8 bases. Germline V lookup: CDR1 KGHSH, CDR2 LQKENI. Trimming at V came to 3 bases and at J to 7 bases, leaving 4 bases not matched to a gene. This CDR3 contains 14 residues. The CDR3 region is CASSPGQGGEKLFF. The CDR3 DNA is TGTGCCAGCTCACCCGGACAGGGTGGTGAAAAACTGTTTTTT. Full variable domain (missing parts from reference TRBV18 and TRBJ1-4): NAGVMQNPRHLVRRRGQEARLRCSPMKGHSHVYWYRQLPEEGLKFMVYLQKENIIDESGMPKERFSAEFPKEGPSILRIQQVVRGDSAAYFCASSPGQGGEKLFFGSGTQLSVL.

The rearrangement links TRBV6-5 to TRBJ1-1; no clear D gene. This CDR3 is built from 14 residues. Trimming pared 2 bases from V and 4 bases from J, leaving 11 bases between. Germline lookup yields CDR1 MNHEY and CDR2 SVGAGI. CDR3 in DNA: TGTGCCAGCAGTTACGAGAACAGAGGCACTGAAGCTTTCTTT. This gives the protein CASSYENRGTEAFF.

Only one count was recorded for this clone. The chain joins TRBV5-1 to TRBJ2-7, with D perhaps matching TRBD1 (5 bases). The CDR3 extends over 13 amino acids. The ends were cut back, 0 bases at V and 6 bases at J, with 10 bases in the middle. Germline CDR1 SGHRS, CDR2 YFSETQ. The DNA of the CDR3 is TGCGCCAGCAGCTTGGGCAGGGAACCCGAGCAGTACTTC. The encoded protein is CASSLGREPEQYF.

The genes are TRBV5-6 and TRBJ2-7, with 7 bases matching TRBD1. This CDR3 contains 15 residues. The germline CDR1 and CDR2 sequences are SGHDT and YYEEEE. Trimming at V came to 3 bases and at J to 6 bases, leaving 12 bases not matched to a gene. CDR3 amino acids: CASSYRQGWILEQYF. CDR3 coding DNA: TGTGCCAGCAGCTACAGACAGGGTTGGATTCTCGAGCAGTACTTC.

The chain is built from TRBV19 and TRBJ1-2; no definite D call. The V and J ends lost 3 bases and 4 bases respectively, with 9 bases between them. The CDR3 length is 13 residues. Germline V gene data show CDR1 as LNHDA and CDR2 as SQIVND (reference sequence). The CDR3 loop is CASSINPLYGYTF. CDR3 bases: TGTGCCAGTAGTATTAATCCACTCTATGGCTACACCTTC.

CDR3 DNA: TGTGCCAGTAGCTGGACTAGCGGGAGACCGTCTGGGGCCAACGTCCTGACTTTC. Translation: CASSWTSGRPSGANVLTF. The chain recombines TRBV19 with TRBJ2-6, with TRBD2 matching 13 bases. Germline V CDR1 and CDR2: LNHDA, SQIVND (reference sequence). The CDR3 loop spans 18 amino acids. V dropped 6 bases and J dropped 1; count of bases not matched to a gene: 6.

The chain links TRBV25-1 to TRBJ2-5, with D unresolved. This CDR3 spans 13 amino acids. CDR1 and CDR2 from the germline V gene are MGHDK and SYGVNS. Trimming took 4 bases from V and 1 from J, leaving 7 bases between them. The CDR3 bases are TGTGCCAGCAGTGGAAGCCGCCAAGAGACCCAGTACTTC. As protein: CASSGSRQETQYF.

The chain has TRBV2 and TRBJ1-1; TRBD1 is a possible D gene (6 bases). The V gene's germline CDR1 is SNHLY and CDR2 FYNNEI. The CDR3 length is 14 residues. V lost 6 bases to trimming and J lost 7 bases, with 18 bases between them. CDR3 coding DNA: TGTGCCAGCAGCGTGAGGGGGAGGGAAAGTGAAGCTTTCTTT. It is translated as CASSVRGRESEAFF.

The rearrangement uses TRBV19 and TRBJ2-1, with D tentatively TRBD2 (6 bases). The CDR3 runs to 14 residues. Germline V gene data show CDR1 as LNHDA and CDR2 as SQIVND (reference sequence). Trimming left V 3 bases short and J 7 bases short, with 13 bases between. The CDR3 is CASSMRDLWNEQFF. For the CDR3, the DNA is TGTGCCAGTAGTATGCGGGACCTCTGGAATGAGCAGTTCTTC.

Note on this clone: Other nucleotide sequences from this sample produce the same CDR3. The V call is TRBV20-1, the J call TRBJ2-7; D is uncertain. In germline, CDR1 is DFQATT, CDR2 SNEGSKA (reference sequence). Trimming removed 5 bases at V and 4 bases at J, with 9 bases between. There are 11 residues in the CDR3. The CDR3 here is CSAHDGYEQYF. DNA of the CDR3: TGCAGTGCTCACGACGGATACGAGCAGTACTTC.

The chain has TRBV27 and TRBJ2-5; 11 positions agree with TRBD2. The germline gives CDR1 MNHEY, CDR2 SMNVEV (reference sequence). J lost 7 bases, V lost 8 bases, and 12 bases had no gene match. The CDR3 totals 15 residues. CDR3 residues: CASGSGRALEGTQYF. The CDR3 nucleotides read TGTGCCAGCGGTAGCGGGAGGGCCCTCGAGGGGACCCAGTACTTC.

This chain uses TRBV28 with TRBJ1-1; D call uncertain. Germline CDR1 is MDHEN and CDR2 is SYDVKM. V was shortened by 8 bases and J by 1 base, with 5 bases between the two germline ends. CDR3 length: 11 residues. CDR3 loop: CASVSNTEAFF. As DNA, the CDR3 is TGTGCCAGCGTTTCGAACACTGAAGCTTTCTTT.

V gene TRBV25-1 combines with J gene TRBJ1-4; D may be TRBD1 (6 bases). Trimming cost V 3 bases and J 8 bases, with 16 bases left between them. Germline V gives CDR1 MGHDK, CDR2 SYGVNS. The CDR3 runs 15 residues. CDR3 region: CASSESSGVGEKLFF. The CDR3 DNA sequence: TGTGCCAGCAGTGAGTCCTCAGGGGTGGGGGAAAAACTGTTTTTT.

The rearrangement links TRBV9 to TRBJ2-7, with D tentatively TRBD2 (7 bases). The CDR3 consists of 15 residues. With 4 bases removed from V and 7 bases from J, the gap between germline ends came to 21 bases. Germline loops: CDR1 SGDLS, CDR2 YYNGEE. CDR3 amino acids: CASSPPGGGKGEQYF. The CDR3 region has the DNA TGTGCCAGCAGCCCCCCGGGGGGCGGGAAAGGAGAGCAGTACTTC.

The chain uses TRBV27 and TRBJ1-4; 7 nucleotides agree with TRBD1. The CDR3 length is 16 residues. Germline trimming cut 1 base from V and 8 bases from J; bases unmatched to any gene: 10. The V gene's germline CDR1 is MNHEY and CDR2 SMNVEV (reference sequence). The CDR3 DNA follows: TGTGCCAGCAGTTTATTCACAGGGGTGGCTGGGGAAAAACTGTTTTTT. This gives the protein CASSLFTGVAGEKLFF.

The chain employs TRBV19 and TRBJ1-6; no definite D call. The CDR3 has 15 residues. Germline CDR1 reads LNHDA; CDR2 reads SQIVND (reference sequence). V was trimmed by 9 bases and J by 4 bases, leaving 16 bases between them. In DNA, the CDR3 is TGTGCCAGCCGGACGCGTGAGGCTTATAATTCACCCCTCCACTTT. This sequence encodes CASRTREAYNSPLHF.